These 19 T cell receptor beta chains were sequenced from one sample in a study of blood T cell repertoires in COVID-19. Libraries were prepared by immunoSEQ multiplex PCR; TCRdb keeps only in-frame clonotypes and omits some of them. The data contain a few hundred thousand clones, around 89% of them seen just once; the ten biggest clones take up over 5.5%. Sample: peripheral blood. Receptors were obtained from a woman aged 45 to 65 with COVID-19, enrolled during active disease.

The rearrangement links TRBV18 to TRBJ1-5; D is perhaps TRBD1 (5 bases). This CDR3 is built from 15 residues. Trimming took 6 bases from V and 6 from J, leaving 18 bases between them. Germline CDR1 is KGHSH and CDR2 is LQKENI. CDR3 sequence (DNA): TGTGCCAGCTCCCGACAGAAACCCGGTGGTCAGCCCCAGCATTTT. Its protein product is CASSRQKPGGQPQHF.

The rearrangement links TRBV19 to TRBJ2-1; D perhaps matches TRBD2 (6 bases). V dropped 5 bases and J dropped 7 bases, with 18 bases sitting between them. Germline-derived CDR1 and CDR2 are LNHDA and SQIVND (reference sequence). The CDR3 contains 15 residues. The CDR3 region is CASSFRGGRFNEQFF. In nucleotides, the CDR3 is TGTGCCAGTAGTTTCCGCGGAGGGAGGTTTAATGAGCAGTTCTTC.

CDR3 residues: CASSPGTSVYEQYF. The CDR3 DNA reads as TGTGCCAGCAGTCCTGGGACTAGCGTCTACGAGCAGTACTTC. The chain uses TRBV5-4 and TRBJ2-7, with 10 positions matching TRBD2. V shed 5 bases and J 3 bases; nucleotides not matched to a gene: 5. The V gene's germline CDR1 is SGHNT and CDR2 YYREEE (reference sequence). The length of the CDR3 is 14 residues.

Of note for this clone: Other DNA variants within this sample encode the same CDR3. The V and J genes are TRBV6-2 or TRBV6-3 and TRBJ2-7; D is unclear. Germline CDR1 and CDR2: MNHEY and SVGEGT. The CDR3 runs 11 residues. Trimming pared 5 bases from V and 3 bases from J, leaving 5 bases between. The CDR3 DNA follows: TGTGCCAGCAGTCCCAACTACGAGCAGTACTTC. It encodes CASSPNYEQYF.

The chain joins TRBV28 to TRBJ2-5, with a weak D call TRBD2 (7 bases). CDR3 size: 15 residues. Germline CDR1 and CDR2: MDHEN and SYDVKM. The V end was cut by 6 bases, the J end by 5 bases, with 19 bases between. CDR3 region: CASSPPKGGVETQYF. Written as DNA, the CDR3 is TGTGCCAGCAGCCCCCCCAAAGGGGGGGTGGAGACCCAGTACTTC. Full variable domain (outside the CDR3, taken from reference TRBV28 and TRBJ2-5): DVKVTQSSRYLVKRTGEKVFLECVQDMDHENMFWYRQDPGLGLRLIYFSYDVKMKEKGDIPEGYSVSREKKERFSLILESASTNQTSMYLCASSPPKGGVETQYFGPGTRLLVL.

This clone occurred once. V usage is TRBV7-9 and J usage is TRBJ1-1; D not certain. Germline V lookup: CDR1 SEHNR, CDR2 FQNEAQ (reference sequence). V lost 10 bases and J lost 6, with 21 bases in between. This CDR3 region has 14 residues. For the CDR3, the DNA is TGTGCCACCATCAACGGAGTTCGGGTCGCTGAAGCTTTCTTT. This sequence encodes CATINGVRVAEAFF.

Here the CDR3 DNA reads TGCAGCGACCTGGACTACCGAGAGCAGTTCTTC. This gives the protein CSDLDYREQFF. This chain links TRBV29-1 with TRBJ2-1, with a possible D match to TRBD2 (6 bases). V gave up 7 bases and J gave up 10 bases, with 14 bases separating them. Germline V lookup: CDR1 SQVTM, CDR2 ANQGSEA. The CDR3 spans 11 residues.

The rearrangement links TRBV11-3 to TRBJ2-2; no definite D call. The V gene lost 2 bases and the J gene lost 7 bases, with 8 bases spanning the gap. The CDR3 consists of 13 residues. The germline CDR1 and CDR2 sequences are SGHNT and YENEEA. The CDR3 protein is CASSLSRGGELFF. CDR3 coding DNA: TGTGCCAGCAGCTTAAGTCGAGGCGGGGAGCTGTTTTTT.

The gene calls are TRBV10-2 and TRBJ1-2; D might be TRBD1 (6 bases). The CDR3 covers 11 residues. Germline loops: CDR1 WSHSY, CDR2 SAAADI. Trimming pared 6 bases from V and 5 bases from J, leaving 7 bases between. This chain's CDR3 is CASSTGYGYTF. The CDR3 DNA is TGCGCCAGCAGCACAGGGTATGGCTACACCTTC.

The V and J genes are TRBV19 and TRBJ2-1, with TRBD2 as a possible D gene (7 bases). The CDR3 contains 14 residues. V lost 6 bases and J lost 6, with 15 bases in between. The germline V gene encodes CDR1 LNHDA and CDR2 SQIVND (reference sequence). CDR3 nucleotides: TGTGCCAGTAGACGCGGGGGCCCCACCAATGAGCAGTTCTTC. Translated, it gives CASRRGGPTNEQFF.

This clone appeared once. Other DNA sequences in this specimen translate into the identical CDR3. The DNA of the CDR3 is TGTGCCAGCAGCCAGTACAATGAGCAGTTCTTC. Translated: CASSQYNEQFF. This sequence joins TRBV12-3 or TRBV12-4 and TRBJ2-1; D is undetermined. This CDR3 is built from 11 residues. The V and J ends lost 6 bases and 4 bases respectively, with 4 bases between them.

The chain has TRBV20-1 and TRBJ2-1, with D unclear. CDR3 length equals 11 residues. CDR1 is DFQATT and CDR2 is SNEGSKA in the germline V gene (reference sequence). V was cut by 0 bases and J by 15 bases, with 12 bases left in between. CDR3 amino acids: CSARDKASGFF. CDR3 nucleotides: TGCAGTGCTAGAGATAAAGCTAGTGGGTTCTTC.

This clone came up once. J is TRBJ2-1 and V is TRBV16; D ambiguous. The V and J ends lost 0 bases and 8 bases respectively, with 20 bases between them. Germline V gene lookup returns CDR1 KGHSY and CDR2 FQNENV. There are 17 residues in the CDR3. As DNA, the CDR3 is TGTGCCAGCAGCCAATCCACAGTGGGCCCTGGCCCCCATGAGCAGTTCTTC. This encodes CASSQSTVGPGPHEQFF.

The chain joins TRBV5-1 to TRBJ2-1, with D possibly matching TRBD1 (6 bases). Germline loops: CDR1 SGHRS, CDR2 YFSETQ. The CDR3 extends over 14 amino acids. Trimming pared 0 bases from V and 2 bases from J, leaving 6 bases between. The CDR3 DNA reads as TGCGCCAGCAGCTTGGAGGGGGCCTACAATGAGCAGTTCTTC. It specifies CASSLEGAYNEQFF.

The rearrangement links TRBV5-1 to TRBJ2-2; 11 nucleotides agree with TRBD2. The V gene end was trimmed by 0 bases and the J gene end by 10 bases; junction bases not matched to a gene: 5. Looked up from germline, CDR1 is SGHRS and CDR2 is YFSETQ. The CDR3 totals 15 residues. The CDR3 is CASSLELAGGVELFF. The CDR3 DNA reads TGCGCCAGCAGCTTGGAGCTAGCGGGAGGTGTGGAGCTGTTTTTT.

V gene TRBV18 combines with J gene TRBJ2-7; TRBD2 matches 15 bases. CDR1 is KGHSH, CDR2 LQKENI, per germline. V trimming: 4 bases; J trimming: 1 base; junction bases outside the gene matches: 2. This CDR3 has 16 residues. This CDR3 reads CASSLGTSGRSYEQYF. The DNA for the CDR3 is TGTGCCAGCTCACTAGGGACTAGCGGGAGGTCCTACGAGCAGTACTTC.

J is TRBJ2-1 and V is TRBV9; 8 nucleotides line up with TRBD2. This CDR3 spans 15 amino acids. Losses at the gene ends were 3 bases for V and 4 bases for J; bases not matched to a gene: 6. Germline loops: CDR1 SGDLS, CDR2 YYNGEE. CDR3 sequence reads: CASSATSGEYNEQFF. Written as DNA, the CDR3 is TGTGCCAGCAGCGCAACTAGCGGAGAGTACAATGAGCAGTTCTTC.

This chain connects TRBV7-3 to TRBJ2-2; 11 nucleotides align to TRBD2. V shed 4 bases and J 2 bases; nucleotides not matched to a gene: 3. Germline V lookup: CDR1 SGHTA, CDR2 FQGTGA. This CDR3 spans 16 amino acids. The CDR3 loop reads CASSYRLAGNTGELFF. For the CDR3, the DNA is TGTGCCAGCAGCTACCGACTAGCGGGAAACACCGGGGAGCTGTTTTTT.

CDR3 in amino acids: CASRRSGGPYEQYF. CDR3 nucleotides: TGTGCCAGCAGACGTTCGGGAGGGCCGTACGAGCAGTACTTC. The chain employs TRBV5-4 and TRBJ2-7; TRBD2 agrees at 8 bases. Unmatched junction bases numbered 8, after V lost 5 bases and J lost 4 bases. This CDR3 is built from 14 residues. Germline V gene lookup returns CDR1 SGHNT and CDR2 YYREEE (reference sequence).